This passage covers 7 T cell receptor beta chains from one sample sequenced in a study of CD8 T cells in cerebrospinal fluid in Alzheimer's disease. TCRdb re-called the 10x single-cell sequencing reads; one entry per CDR3 protein, DNA not given. The sample includes approximately 670 distinct CDR3 sequences. The sample was cerebrospinal fluid. The receptor source for this set is a human donor in good health.

In terms of frequency, this clonotype is medium-sized (0.01 to 0.1%). The chain employs TRBV27 and TRBJ2-3; TCRdb indicates TRBD1, and absent DNA this call remains unverified. In germline, CDR1 is MNHEY, CDR2 SMNVEV (reference sequence). The CDR3 runs 16 residues. The chain's CDR3 is CASSSRQGRFTDTQYF.

Frequency places this clonotype as medium-sized. The gene calls are TRBV10-1 and TRBJ1-1; the TCRdb call, TRBD1, lacks DNA for checking. CDR1 and CDR2 (germline): WNHNN, SYGVQD (reference sequence). This CDR3 has 13 residues. CDR3 in amino acids: CASGGQGNTEAFF.

The chain is built from TRBV7-3 and TRBJ2-1. Germline-derived CDR1 and CDR2 are SGHTA and FQGTGA. The CDR3 is 15 residues long. CDR3 in amino acids: CASSSTESSYNEQFF.

This clonotype is deemed large by its frequency. This chain uses TRBV7-2 with TRBJ1-1. CDR1 and CDR2 (germline): SGHTA, FQGNSA. This CDR3 spans 14 amino acids. CDR3 sequence reads: CASSLRGLNTEAFF.

This clonotype is classed as medium-sized by frequency. V is TRBV3-1 and J is TRBJ1-2; TCRdb calls TRBD1, which cannot be checked without DNA. The CDR3 length is 16 residues. Germline assignment: CDR1 LGHDT and CDR2 YNNKEL (reference sequence). CDR3 amino acids: CASSLRIGGPNYGYTF. The variable domain in full, completed from reference TRBV3-1 and TRBJ1-2, reads DTAVSQTPKYLVTQMGNDKSIKCEQNLGHDTMYWYKQDSKKFLKIMFSYNNKELIINETVPNRFSPKSPDKAHLNLHINSLELGDSAVYFCASSLRIGGPNYGYTFGSGTRLTVV.

This clonotype is medium-sized by frequency. This chain connects TRBV16 to TRBJ1-4; TCRdb selects TRBD1, and the lack of DNA leaves this call unchecked. The germline gives CDR1 KGHSY, CDR2 FQNENV. The CDR3 contains 16 residues. The CDR3 sequence: CASSQPDRAPNEKLFF.

By frequency, this clonotype is large. V usage is TRBV3-1 and J usage is TRBJ2-5; TCRdb proposes TRBD1, but this gene call is untestable without DNA. CDR1 and CDR2 (germline): LGHDT, YNNKEL (reference sequence). This CDR3 comprises 17 residues. The CDR3 loop reads CASSRNVREPNWETQYF.